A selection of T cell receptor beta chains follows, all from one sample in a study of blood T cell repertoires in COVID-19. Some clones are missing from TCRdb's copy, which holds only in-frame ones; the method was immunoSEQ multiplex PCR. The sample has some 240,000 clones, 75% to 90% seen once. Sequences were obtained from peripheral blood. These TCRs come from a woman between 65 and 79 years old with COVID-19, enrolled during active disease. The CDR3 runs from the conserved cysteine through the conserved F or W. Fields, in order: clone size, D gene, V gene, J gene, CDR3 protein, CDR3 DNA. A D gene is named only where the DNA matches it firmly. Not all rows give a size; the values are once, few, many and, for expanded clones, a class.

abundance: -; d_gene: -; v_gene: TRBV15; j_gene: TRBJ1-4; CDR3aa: CATSRGTSPTNEKLFF; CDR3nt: TGTGCCACCAGCAGAGGGACAAGCCCAACTAATGAAAAACTGTTTTTT
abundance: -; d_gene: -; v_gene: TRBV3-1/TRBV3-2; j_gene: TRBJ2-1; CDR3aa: CASSPGTLRPEQFF; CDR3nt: TGTGCCAGCAGCCCTGGGACTCTCAGACCTGAGCAGTTCTTC
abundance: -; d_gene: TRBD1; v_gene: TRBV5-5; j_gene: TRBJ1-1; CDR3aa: CASSLSRQGNTEAFF; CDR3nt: TGTGCCAGCAGCTTGTCTAGACAGGGGAACACTGAAGCTTTCTTT
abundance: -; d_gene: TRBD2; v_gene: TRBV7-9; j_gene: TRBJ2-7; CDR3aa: CASSRTSGALGEQYF; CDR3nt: TGTGCCAGCAGCCGCACTAGCGGGGCCTTAGGCGAGCAGTACTTC
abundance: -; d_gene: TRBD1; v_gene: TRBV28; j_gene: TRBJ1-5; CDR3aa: CASSPAQGGLINQPQHF; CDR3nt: TGTGCCAGCAGCCCCGCCCAGGGGGGCTTAATCAATCAGCCCCAGCATTTT
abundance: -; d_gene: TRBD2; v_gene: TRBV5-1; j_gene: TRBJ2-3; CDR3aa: CASKTSGSQDTQYF; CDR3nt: TGCGCCAGCAAGACTAGCGGGAGTCAAGATACGCAGTATTTT
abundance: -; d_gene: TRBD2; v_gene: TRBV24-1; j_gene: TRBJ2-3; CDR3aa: CATSDQKTSGRGRLMYF; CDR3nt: TGTGCCACCAGTGACCAAAAGACTAGCGGGAGAGGACGTTTAATGTATTTT
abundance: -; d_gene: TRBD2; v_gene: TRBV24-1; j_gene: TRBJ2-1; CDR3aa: CATSDYGGSNNEQFF; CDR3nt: TGTGCCACCAGTGATTATGGCGGGAGTAACAATGAGCAGTTCTTC
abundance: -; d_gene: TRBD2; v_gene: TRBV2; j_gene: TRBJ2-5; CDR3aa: CASSPGLAKTQYF; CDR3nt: TGTGCCAGCAGCCCGGGACTAGCAAAGACCCAGTACTTC
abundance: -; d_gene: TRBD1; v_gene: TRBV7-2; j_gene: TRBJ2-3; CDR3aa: CASSLGRDSSSTDTQYF; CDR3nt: TGTGCCAGCAGCTTAGGCCGGGACAGCTCTAGCACAGATACGCAGTATTTT
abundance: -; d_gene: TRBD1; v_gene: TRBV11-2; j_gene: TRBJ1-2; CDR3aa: CASSNTGGGGYTF; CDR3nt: TGTGCCAGCAGCAACACAGGGGGAGGTGGCTACACCTTC
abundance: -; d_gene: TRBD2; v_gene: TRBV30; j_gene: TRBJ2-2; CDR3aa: CAWFGRDARTGELFF; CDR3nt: TGTGCCTGGTTTGGGAGGGACGCACGGACCGGGGAGCTGTTTTTT
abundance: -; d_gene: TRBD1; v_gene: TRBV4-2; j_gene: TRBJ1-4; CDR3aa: CASSAMEGQGQEKLFF; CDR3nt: TGTGCCAGCAGCGCGATGGAGGGACAGGGTCAGGAAAAACTGTTTTTT
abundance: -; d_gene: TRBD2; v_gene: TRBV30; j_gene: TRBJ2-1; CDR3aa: CAWTSGYNEQFF; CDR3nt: TGTGCCTGGACTAGCGGGTACAATGAGCAGTTCTTC
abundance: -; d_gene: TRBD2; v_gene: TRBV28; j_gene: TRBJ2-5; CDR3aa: CASISSGRSETQYF; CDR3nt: TGTGCCAGCATATCTAGCGGGAGATCGGAGACCCAGTACTTC
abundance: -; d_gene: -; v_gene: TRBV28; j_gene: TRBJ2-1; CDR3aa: CASRPTQGFTYNEQFF; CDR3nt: TGTGCCAGCAGGCCCACACAGGGATTCACCTACAATGAGCAGTTCTTC
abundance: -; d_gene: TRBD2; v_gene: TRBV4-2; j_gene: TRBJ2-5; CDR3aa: CASSQEGASGSSRGETQYF; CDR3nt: TGTGCCAGCAGCCAAGAAGGGGCTAGCGGGAGTAGTAGGGGTGAGACCCAGTACTTC
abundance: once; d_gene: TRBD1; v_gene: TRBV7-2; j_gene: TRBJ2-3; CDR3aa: CASSLVGTGAVDTQYF; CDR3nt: TGTGCCAGCAGCTTAGTGGGGACAGGGGCCGTAGATACGCAGTATTTT
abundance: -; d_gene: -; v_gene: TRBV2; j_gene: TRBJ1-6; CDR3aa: CASFLTGNSPLHF; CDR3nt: TGTGCCAGCTTTCTGACTGGAAATTCACCCCTCCACTTT
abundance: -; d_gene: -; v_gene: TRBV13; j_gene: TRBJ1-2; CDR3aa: CASSLTEAYGYTF; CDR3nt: TGTGCCAGCAGCTTGACAGAGGCCTATGGCTACACCTTC
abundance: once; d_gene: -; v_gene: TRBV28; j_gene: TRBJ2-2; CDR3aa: CASSLIHQTNTGELFF; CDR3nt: TGTGCCAGCAGTTTAATTCACCAGACGAACACCGGGGAGCTGTTTTTT
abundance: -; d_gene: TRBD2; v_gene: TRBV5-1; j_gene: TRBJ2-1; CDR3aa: CASSLARTSGYNEQFF; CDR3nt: TGCGCCAGCAGCTTGGCCCGGACTAGCGGGTACAATGAGCAGTTCTTC
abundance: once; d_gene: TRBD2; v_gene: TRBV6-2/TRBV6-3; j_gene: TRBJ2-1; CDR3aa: CASSRTSGRTQDNEQFF; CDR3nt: TGTGCCAGCAGCCGGACTAGCGGGAGGACTCAGGACAATGAGCAGTTCTTC
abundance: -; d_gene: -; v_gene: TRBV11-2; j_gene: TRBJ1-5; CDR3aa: CASSLDRVQPQHF; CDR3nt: TGTGCCAGCAGCTTAGACAGGGTCCAGCCCCAGCATTTT
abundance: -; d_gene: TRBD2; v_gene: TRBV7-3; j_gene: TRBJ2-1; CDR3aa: CASSLPLSGRANEQFF; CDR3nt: TGTGCCAGCAGCTTACCGCTTAGCGGGAGGGCCAATGAGCAGTTCTTC
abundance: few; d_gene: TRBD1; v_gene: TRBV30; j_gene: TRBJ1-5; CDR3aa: CAFPDRAHQPQHF; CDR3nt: TGTGCCTTCCCCGACAGGGCCCACCAGCCCCAGCATTTT
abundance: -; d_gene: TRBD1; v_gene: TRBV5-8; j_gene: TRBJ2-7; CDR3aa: CASSFWDRGTYEQYF; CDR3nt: TGTGCCAGCAGCTTCTGGGACAGGGGCACCTACGAGCAGTACTTC
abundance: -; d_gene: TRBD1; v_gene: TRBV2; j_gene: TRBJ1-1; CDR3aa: CASHGTAMNTEAFF; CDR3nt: TGTGCCAGCCACGGGACAGCGATGAACACTGAAGCTTTCTTT
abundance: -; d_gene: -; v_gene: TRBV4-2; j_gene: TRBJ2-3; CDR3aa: CASSQESGVADTQYF; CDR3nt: TGTGCCAGCAGCCAAGAATCGGGGGTTGCAGATACGCAGTATTTT
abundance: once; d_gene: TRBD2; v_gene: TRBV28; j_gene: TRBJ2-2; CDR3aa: CASVPRTSGSHGELFF; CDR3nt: TGTGCCAGCGTCCCCAGGACTAGCGGGAGCCACGGGGAGCTGTTTTTT
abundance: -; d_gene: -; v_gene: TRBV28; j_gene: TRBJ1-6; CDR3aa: CASTPLTSNNSPLHF; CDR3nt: TGTGCCAGCACCCCACTGACATCGAATAATTCACCCCTCCACTTT
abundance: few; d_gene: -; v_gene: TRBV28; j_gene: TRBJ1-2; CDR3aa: CASSFQQGNYGYTF; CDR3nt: TGTGCCAGCAGTTTCCAACAGGGAAACTATGGCTACACCTTC
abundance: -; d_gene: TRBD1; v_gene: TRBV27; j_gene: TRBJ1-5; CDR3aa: CVSSSYRGDQPQHF; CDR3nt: TGTGTCAGCAGTTCATACAGGGGGGATCAGCCCCAGCATTTT
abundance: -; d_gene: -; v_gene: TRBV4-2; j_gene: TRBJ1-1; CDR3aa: CASSQDRLNTEAFF; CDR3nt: TGTGCCAGCAGCCAAGACAGGTTGAACACTGAAGCTTTCTTT
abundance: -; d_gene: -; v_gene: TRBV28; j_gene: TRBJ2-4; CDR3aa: CASTAGGSLNIQYF; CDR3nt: TGTGCCAGCACCGCAGGGGGGTCTCTAAACATTCAGTACTTC
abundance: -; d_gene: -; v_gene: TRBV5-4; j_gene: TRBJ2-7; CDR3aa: CASSLAGRTGREQYF; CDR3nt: TGTGCCAGCAGCTTGGCCGGGAGGACAGGGCGCGAGCAGTACTTC
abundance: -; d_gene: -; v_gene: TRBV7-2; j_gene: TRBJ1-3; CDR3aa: CASSLTGPGVGGNTIYF; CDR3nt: TGTGCCAGCAGCTTAACAGGGCCGGGTGTTGGTGGAAACACCATATATTTT
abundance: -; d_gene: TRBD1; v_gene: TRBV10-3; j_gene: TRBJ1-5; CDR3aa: CASGTVPTGPQHF; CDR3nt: TGTGCCAGCGGGACAGTCCCCACTGGGCCCCAGCATTTT
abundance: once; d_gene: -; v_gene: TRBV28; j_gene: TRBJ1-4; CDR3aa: CASRRTASEKLFF; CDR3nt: TGTGCCAGCAGGCGGACAGCTAGTGAAAAACTGTTTTTT
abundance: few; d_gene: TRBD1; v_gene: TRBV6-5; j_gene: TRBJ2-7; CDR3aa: CASRTRDRGIYEQYF; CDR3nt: TGTGCCAGCAGAACCAGGGACAGGGGAATCTACGAGCAGTACTTC
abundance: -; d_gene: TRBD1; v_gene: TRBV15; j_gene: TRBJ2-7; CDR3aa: CATSDRAYYEQYF; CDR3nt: TGTGCCACCAGTGACAGGGCCTACTACGAGCAGTACTTC
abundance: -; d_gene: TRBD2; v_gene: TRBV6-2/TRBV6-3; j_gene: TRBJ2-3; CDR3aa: CASSNLGTSGPPHTQYF; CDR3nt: TGTGCCAGCAGTAACCTGGGGACTAGCGGGCCCCCGCATACGCAGTATTTT
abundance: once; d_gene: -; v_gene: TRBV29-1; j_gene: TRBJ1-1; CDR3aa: CSVIKRGNTEAFF; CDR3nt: TGCAGCGTAATAAAAAGGGGGAACACTGAAGCTTTCTTT
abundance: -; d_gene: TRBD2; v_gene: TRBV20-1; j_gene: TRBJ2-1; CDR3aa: CSASGLAGSNEQFF; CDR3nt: TGCAGTGCTAGTGGTCTAGCGGGATCGAATGAGCAGTTCTTC
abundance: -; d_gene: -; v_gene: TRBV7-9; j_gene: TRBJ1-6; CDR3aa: CASRAQSSYNSPLHF; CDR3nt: TGTGCCAGCCGCGCACAGAGCTCCTATAATTCACCCCTCCACTTT
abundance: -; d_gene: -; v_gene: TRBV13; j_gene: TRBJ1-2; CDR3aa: CASSLYTREDYGYTF; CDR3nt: TGTGCCAGCAGCTTATATACCCGGGAGGACTATGGCTACACCTTC
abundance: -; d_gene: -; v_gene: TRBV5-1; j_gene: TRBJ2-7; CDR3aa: CASSSSSYEQYF; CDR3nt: TGCGCCAGCAGCTCCTCTTCCTACGAGCAGTACTTC
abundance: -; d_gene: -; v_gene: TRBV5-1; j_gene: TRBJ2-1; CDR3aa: CASSHTVYEQFF; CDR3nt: TGCGCCAGCAGCCACACAGTCTATGAGCAGTTCTTC
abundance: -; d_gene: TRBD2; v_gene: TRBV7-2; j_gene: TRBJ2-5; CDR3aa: CASSPLGLAGGGRQETQYF; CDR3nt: TGTGCCAGCAGCCCATTGGGACTAGCGGGAGGAGGTCGACAAGAGACCCAGTACTTC
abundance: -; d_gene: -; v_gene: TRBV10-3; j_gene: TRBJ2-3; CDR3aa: CAISPRRDFTDTQYF; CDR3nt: TGTGCCATCAGCCCCCGGAGGGACTTCACAGATACGCAGTATTTT
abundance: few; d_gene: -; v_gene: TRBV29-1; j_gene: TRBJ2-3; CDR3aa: CSVVGDTQYF; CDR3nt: TGCAGCGTTGTCGGGGATACGCAGTATTTT
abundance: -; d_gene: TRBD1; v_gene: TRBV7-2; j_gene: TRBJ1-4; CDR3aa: CASSTRGPTNEKLFF; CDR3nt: TGTGCCAGCAGCACCAGGGGGCCGACTAATGAAAAACTGTTTTTT
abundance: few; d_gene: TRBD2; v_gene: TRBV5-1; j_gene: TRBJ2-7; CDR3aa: CASSQISGTYEQYF; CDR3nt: TGCGCCAGCAGCCAAATTAGCGGGACCTACGAGCAGTACTTC
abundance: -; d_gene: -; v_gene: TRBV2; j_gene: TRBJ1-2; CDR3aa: CASTTQGILGLNYGYTF; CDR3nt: TGTGCCAGCACTACTCAGGGTATTTTAGGTCTTAACTATGGCTACACCTTC
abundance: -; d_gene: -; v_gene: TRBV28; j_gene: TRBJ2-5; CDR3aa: CASSFRGQETQYF; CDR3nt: TGTGCCAGCAGTTTTCGCGGGCAAGAGACCCAGTACTTC
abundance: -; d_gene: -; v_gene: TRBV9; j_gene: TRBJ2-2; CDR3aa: CASSSEQAGTGELFF; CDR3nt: TGTGCCAGCAGTTCCGAACAGGCAGGCACCGGGGAGCTGTTTTTT